The next 23 T cell receptor beta chains were all read from a single sample in a study of regulatory T cells in long-lasting Graves disease (dated by TCRdb to the early 2020s). The time point label on this specimen signifies: persistent/refractory GD, antithyroid drugs over 5 years with positive TRAb. For both TCR sequencing and RNA sequencing, RNA was extracted from PBMCs using TRIzol. Library preparation employed multiplex PCR. For sequencing, an Illumina HiSeq 4000 was employed. iRepertoire HTBI primers and Arm-PCR amplification of CDR3 regions were used to construct TCR beta libraries. TCRdb took the public reads, trimmed them with fastp at Q25, ran MiXCR for clone calling and kept in-frame beta chains. Each CDR3 protein appears once, grouped with its most common genes and DNA. Counted in this sample were about 290,000 distinct CDR3 sequences; 20% to 25% of them appeared once. Roughly three fifths of the sample belongs to the ten largest clones.

Source: peripheral blood mononuclear cells (PBMCs), taken when the disease was refractory, from a patient treated with antithyroid drugs. The receptor set was obtained from a female donor with Graves disease.

This clonotype was counted a few times. The chain joins TRBV7-2 to TRBJ2-6, with D possibly TRBD2 on 6 matching bases. The V gene lost 5 bases and the J gene lost 0 bases, with 11 bases spanning the gap. The CDR3 length is 16 residues. Germline-derived CDR1 and CDR2 are SGHTA and FQGNSA. The CDR3 nucleotides read TGTGCCAGCAGCACGGGACTCCACTCTGGGGCCAACGTCCTGACTTTC. Its protein product is CASSTGLHSGANVLTF.

This clonotype was seen at least ten times. This chain connects TRBV10-3 to TRBJ2-7, with D perhaps being TRBD1 or TRBD2 (5 bases each). The CDR3 contains 14 residues. Per the germline V gene, CDR1 is ENHRY and CDR2 is SYGVKD. V was pared by 6 bases and J by 4 bases, with 16 bases between. CDR3 in DNA: TGTGCCATCAGGAGGGACGGGAATATGTACGAGCAGTACTTC. It encodes CAIRRDGNMYEQYF.

The chain links TRBV7-3 to TRBJ2-2, with 8 bases matching TRBD2. V shed 5 bases and J 2 bases; nucleotides not matched to a gene: 4. The CDR3 extends over 15 amino acids. From germline, CDR1 is SGHTA and CDR2 FQGTGA. CDR3 bases: TGTGCCAGCAGCCCGAGCGGGAGAAACACCGGGGAGCTGTTTTTT. Protein: CASSPSGRNTGELFF. Full variable domain (remainder filled in from reference TRBV7-3 and TRBJ2-2): GAGVSQTPSNKVTEKGKYVELRCDPISGHTALYWYRQSLGQGPEFLIYFQGTGAADDSGLPNDRFFAVRPEGSVSTLKIQRTERGDSAVYLCASSPSGRNTGELFFGEGSRLTVL.

This clonotype was seen a handful of times. DNA for the CDR3: TGTGCCAGCAGCAGAACAGGGGAATGGACTGAAGCTTTCTTT. Its protein product is CASSRTGEWTEAFF. The V and J genes are TRBV7-6 and TRBJ1-1, with 7 bases aligning to TRBD1. Germline V CDR1 and CDR2: SGHVS, FNYEAQ. With V trimmed by 5 bases and J by 5 bases, 8 bases remained unmatched. This CDR3 region has 14 residues.

This clonotype was counted only a few times. This chain connects TRBV7-6 to TRBJ2-6, with 9 bases aligning to TRBD1. The CDR3 is 16 amino acids. The J segment lost 3 bases and the V segment lost 5 bases, leaving 5 bases of the junction unmatched. Germline V gene lookup returns CDR1 SGHVS and CDR2 FNYEAQ. CDR3 protein: CASSPTGGFGANVLTF. Written as DNA, the CDR3 is TGTGCCAGCAGCCCAACAGGGGGCTTTGGGGCCAACGTCCTGACTTTC.

This clonotype was counted ten times or more. J is TRBJ2-7 and V is TRBV20-1; D might be TRBD2 (5 bases). Per the germline V gene, CDR1 is DFQATT and CDR2 is SNEGSKA (reference sequence). The CDR3 runs to 15 residues. Trimming took off 8 bases at V and 4 bases at J, with 24 bases between the two ends. The CDR3 coding sequence is TGCAGTACTAAAACACGTATTAAACGGGGATACGAGCAGTACTTC. Translation gives CSTKTRIKRGYEQYF.

This clonotype was counted only a few times. The chain combines TRBV5-6 with TRBJ1-2; 9 bases are shared with TRBD1. The CDR3 is 13 residues long. Unmatched junction bases numbered 7, after V lost 5 bases and J lost 8 bases. Germline CDR1 and CDR2: SGHDT and YYEEEE. This CDR3 reads CASSFTGGGGYTF. CDR3 in DNA: TGTGCCAGCAGTTTCACAGGGGGCGGCGGCTACACCTTC.

This clonotype was recorded many times. The genes are TRBV27 and TRBJ2-7; D call uncertain. From germline, CDR1 is MNHEY and CDR2 SMNVEV (reference sequence). V shed 6 bases and J shed 1 base, with 16 bases lying between them. The CDR3 has 15 amino acids. The CDR3 nucleotides are TGTGCCAGCAGATACTCTGCGGATACTTCCTACGAGCAGTACTTC. Translated, it gives CASRYSADTSYEQYF.

This clonotype was seen ten or more times. V is TRBV20-1 and J is TRBJ2-7, with D possibly TRBD2 on 6 matching bases. The CDR3 has 14 residues. Germline assignment: CDR1 DFQATT and CDR2 SNEGSKA (reference sequence). The ends were cut back, 5 bases at V and 0 bases at J, with 14 bases in the middle. The CDR3 sequence is CSAVAETLSYEQYF. The CDR3 nucleotides are TGCAGTGCTGTAGCGGAAACCCTCTCCTACGAGCAGTACTTC.

This clonotype occurred a few times. V and J are TRBV7-8 and TRBJ1-2; unclear D gene. The CDR3 sequence is 14 residues long. Trimming left V 2 bases short and J 1 base short, with 8 bases between. Germline CDR1 and CDR2: SGHVS and FQNEAQ. The CDR3 nucleotides read TGTGCCAGCAGCTTACAGGTTTTTAACTATGGCTACACCTTC. Its translation is CASSLQVFNYGYTF.

There are a few counts of this clonotype. This chain uses TRBV4-1 with TRBJ1-6; D unresolved. The CDR3 consists of 15 residues. CDR1 and CDR2 (germline): MGHRA, YSYEKL. The V gene lost 1 base and the J gene lost 5 bases, with 9 bases spanning the gap. CDR3 in amino acids: CASSQGVPNNSPLHF. The CDR3, as DNA: TGCGCCAGCAGCCAAGGGGTTCCGAATAATTCACCCCTCCACTTT.

This clonotype was recorded many times. CDR3 in amino acids: CASTYTVRTGANVLTF. As DNA, the CDR3 is TGTGCCAGTACCTATACTGTCCGAACTGGGGCCAACGTCCTGACTTTC. The rearrangement links TRBV19 to TRBJ2-6; D unresolved. V lost 7 bases, J lost 2 bases, and 15 bases lay in between. CDR1 and CDR2 (germline): LNHDA, SQIVND (reference sequence). The CDR3 has 16 amino acids.

This clonotype appeared a few times. The chain uses TRBV6-1 and TRBJ2-2; TRBD1 agrees at 7 bases. The CDR3 consists of 15 residues. Germline values: CDR1 MNHNS, CDR2 SASEGT. The junction had 9 bases not matched to a gene; V was cut back by 6 bases and J by 5 bases. For the CDR3, the DNA is TGTGCCAGCAGAAGGGACAGTCCCCAAACCGGGGAGCTGTTTTTT. This translates into CASRRDSPQTGELFF.

This clonotype has more than one count but fewer than ten. The J gene is TRBJ2-1, the V gene TRBV6-9, with TRBD2 identical over 7 bases. The V and J ends lost 3 bases and 2 bases, in that order; junction bases with no gene match: 13. The V gene's germline CDR1 is MNHGY and CDR2 SVAAGI. There are 18 residues in the CDR3. The CDR3 sequence: CASSYASGPRRAYNEQFF. The CDR3, as DNA: TGTGCCAGCAGTTACGCTAGCGGTCCCCGGCGGGCCTACAATGAGCAGTTCTTC.

This clonotype occurred once. The chain uses TRBV6-9 and TRBJ2-7; 10 bases align to TRBD2. Looked up from germline, CDR1 is MNHGY and CDR2 is SVAAGI. The CDR3 has 15 amino acids. The J segment lost 4 bases and the V segment lost 3 bases, leaving 6 bases of the junction unmatched. The CDR3 sequence: CASSYLSSGSYEQYF. CDR3 sequence (DNA): TGTGCCAGCAGTTACCTGTCTAGCGGGAGTTACGAGCAGTACTTC.

This rearrangement joins TRBV4-2 to TRBJ2-7, with 9 positions matching TRBD2. This CDR3 has 16 residues. CDR1 LGHNA and CDR2 YNFKEQ come from the germline V gene. The junction had 6 bases not matched to a gene; V was cut back by 1 base and J by 2 bases. As DNA, the CDR3 is TGTGCCAGCAGCCAAGCTGGACTAGCGTTCCCCTACGAGCAGTACTTC. Protein: CASSQAGLAFPYEQYF.

This clonotype showed up just a few times. V usage is TRBV28 and J usage is TRBJ1-4, with a weak D call TRBD1 (5 bases). The germline V gene encodes CDR1 MDHEN and CDR2 SYDVKM. The CDR3 has 18 residues. Trimming cost V 6 bases and J 6 bases, with 26 bases left between them. The CDR3 protein is CASSQAPGLQTGDEKLFF. CDR3 DNA sequence: TGTGCCAGCAGCCAGGCGCCGGGACTTCAGACCGGAGATGAAAAACTGTTTTTT.

The J gene is TRBJ2-7, the V gene TRBV20-1; 10 bases agree with TRBD2. The CDR3 is 15 amino acids. CDR1 is DFQATT and CDR2 is SNEGSKA in the germline V gene (reference sequence). With 3 bases clipped from V and 3 bases from J, the junction kept 8 bases outside the gene matches. CDR3 protein: CSARALLAGFYEQYF. CDR3 nucleotides: TGCAGTGCTAGGGCCCTACTAGCGGGATTCTACGAGCAGTACTTC.

A few counts support this clonotype. The chain couples TRBV7-2 to TRBJ2-1; D remains ambiguous. This CDR3 is built from 13 residues. The germline CDR1 and CDR2 sequences are SGHTA and FQGNSA. Trimming stripped 2 bases from V and 4 bases from J, with 6 bases between. The CDR3 sequence: CASSLQVYNEQFF. The CDR3 DNA reads as TGTGCCAGCAGCTTACAGGTTTACAATGAGCAGTTCTTC.

With respect to this clonotype: At one of its ends the junction is not consistent with the germline gene, which may arise from a read error. The V call is TRBV11-2, the J call TRBJ2-1, with D possibly TRBD2 on 6 matching bases. This CDR3 has 17 amino acids. Germline CDR1 reads SGHAT; CDR2 reads FQNNGV. DNA for the CDR3: TGTGCCAGCAGCTTAGATCAAGTCCCTAGCGACTACAGTGAGCAGTTCTTC. Its translation: CASSLDQVPSDYSEQFF.

This chain links TRBV20-1 with TRBJ2-6, with 8 bases lining up with TRBD1. The length of the CDR3 is 16 residues. CDR1 is DFQATT and CDR2 is SNEGSKA in the germline V gene (reference sequence). J lost 0 bases, V lost 6 bases, and 7 bases had no gene match. The CDR3 region has the DNA TGCAGTGCGCCCAGGGGGCCCGACTCTGGGGCCAACGTCCTGACTTTC. Its protein is CSAPRGPDSGANVLTF.

This clonotype was recorded many times. The chain carries TRBV28 and TRBJ1-2; D is ambiguous. This CDR3 is 14 amino acids long. Per germline, CDR1 MDHEN and CDR2 SYDVKM. The ends were cut back, 7 bases at V and 6 bases at J, with 18 bases in the middle. The CDR3 DNA is TGTGCCAGCACTCCTGTGGACGGGTCGGATGGCTACACCTTC. Translated, it gives CASTPVDGSDGYTF.

This clonotype was observed many times. This chain uses TRBV12-3 or TRBV12-4 with TRBJ1-2, with unresolved D. Trimming took 5 bases from V and 8 from J, leaving 18 bases between them. The CDR3 spans 14 residues. The CDR3 sequence is CASSQNPGSPGYTF. The CDR3 nucleotides read TGTGCCAGCAGTCAAAACCCCGGGTCCCCAGGCTACACCTTC.